Shown below are 27 T cell receptor beta chains from a single sample sequenced in a study of blood T cells in healthy people across ages. Next came a second PCR, run for about 7 to 12 cycles, which used a sample-barcoded 5' primer along with a J-beta primer mix. TCRdb reprocessed the 5' RACE reads via MiXCR and lists one record per CDR3 protein. The sample carries about 810,000 distinct CDR3 sequences, 30% to 45% recorded once. What was sequenced was blood. All receptors come from a man aged 18 to 30 in good health.

The chain recombines TRBV7-7 with TRBJ2-5; tentative D call: TRBD1 (6 bases). The V end was cut by 5 bases, the J end by 3 bases, with 13 bases between. Germline V gene sequence: CDR1 SSHAT, CDR2 FNYEAQ (reference sequence). The CDR3 extends over 14 amino acids. The CDR3 protein is CASSPSTGKETQYF. The CDR3 DNA is TGTGCCAGCAGCCCATCCACAGGGAAAGAGACCCAGTACTTC.

This clonotype was seen a handful of times. This sequence may be a read error, since a much larger clone differs from it by one base. This chain links TRBV4-3 with TRBJ2-7; D gene ambiguous. CDR3 length: 13 residues. The V gene's germline CDR1 is LGHNA and CDR2 YSLEER. CDR3 sequence reads: CASSRELSDEQYF. The DNA of the CDR3 is TGCGCCAGCAGCCGAGAACTCTCCGACGAGCAGTACTTC.

This clonotype was recorded at least ten times. The chain employs TRBV6-2 or TRBV6-3 and TRBJ2-7; TRBD2 matches at 7 bases. The germline gives CDR1 MNHEY, CDR2 SVGEGT. The CDR3 length is 13 residues. J was trimmed by 3 bases and V by 6 bases; bases with no gene match: 5. As DNA, the CDR3 is TGTGCCAGCAGCGAGGGACTACTCTACGAGCAGTACTTC. Encoded protein: CASSEGLLYEQYF.

To note about this clonotype: A much larger clone differs by one base, so this may be a read error. The V gene is TRBV12-3 or TRBV12-4, the J gene TRBJ2-3; D not resolved. V gave up 2 bases and J gave up 8 bases, with 8 bases separating them. This CDR3 region has 12 residues. CDR3 protein: CASSLPSSTQYF. CDR3 nucleotides: TGTGCCAGCAGTTTACCGAGCAGTACGCAGTATTTT.

This clonotype was counted only a few times. The V and J genes are TRBV20-1 and TRBJ1-1; D gene ambiguous. Germline lookup yields CDR1 DFQATT and CDR2 SNEGSKA (reference sequence). CDR3 length equals 15 residues. Trimming pared 0 bases from V and 0 bases from J, leaving 11 bases between. The CDR3 DNA sequence: TGCAGTGCTAGAGATTCGCCGGAGATGAACACTGAAGCTTTCTTT. Encoded protein: CSARDSPEMNTEAFF.

The rearrangement uses TRBV12-3 or TRBV12-4 and TRBJ2-2, with 14 nucleotides matching TRBD2. V shed 8 bases, J shed 2 bases, and the junction held 7 bases outside the gene matches. CDR3 length equals 17 residues. CDR3 DNA sequence: TGTGCCAGCTTCCGGACTAGCGGGGGGCTAAACACCGGGGAGCTGTTTTTT. It codes for CASFRTSGGLNTGELFF.

Concerning this clonotype itself: A much larger clone differs from this one at a single base, so this may be a read error. In DNA form, the CDR3 reads TGTGCCAGCAGCCGGACTAGCGGCCAAGAGGCCCAGTACTTC. Protein sequence: CASSRTSGQEAQYF. The chain links TRBV7-8 to TRBJ2-7, with 10 bases aligning to TRBD2. Germline CDR1 and CDR2: SGHVS and FQNEAQ. This CDR3 region has 14 residues. Germline trimming cut 5 bases from V and 10 bases from J; bases unmatched to any gene: 11.

This sequence joins TRBV12-3 or TRBV12-4 and TRBJ2-1; TRBD1 matches at 8 bases. J lost 10 bases, V lost 2 bases, and 10 bases had no gene match. The CDR3 length is 15 residues. This CDR3 is CASSLRSRDRNEQFF. CDR3 DNA: TGTGCCAGCAGTTTACGCTCCCGGGACAGGAACGAGCAGTTCTTC.

V gene TRBV12-3 or TRBV12-4 combines with J gene TRBJ2-1; D is perhaps TRBD1 or TRBD2 (5 bases each). The CDR3 sequence is 14 residues long. V gave up 3 bases and J gave up 6 bases, with 12 bases separating them. The CDR3 bases are TGTGCCAGCAGTTTCAAGGGACCAGGCAATGAGCAGTTCTTC. Its translation is CASSFKGPGNEQFF.

The chain recombines TRBV29-1 with TRBJ1-1; D unresolved. CDR1 and CDR2 (germline): SQVTM, ANQGSEA. The CDR3 length is 13 residues. Trimming removed 0 bases at V and 5 bases at J, with 10 bases between. CDR3 sequence: CSVEEGRDTEAFF. CDR3 nucleotides: TGCAGCGTTGAAGAGGGCCGGGATACTGAAGCTTTCTTT. Full variable domain (rest looked up from reference TRBV29-1 and TRBJ1-1): SAVISQKPSRDICQRGTSLTIQCQVDSQVTMMFWYRQQPGQSLTLIATANQGSEATYESGFVIDKFPISRPNLTFSTLTVSNMSPEDSSIYLCSVEEGRDTEAFFGQGTRLTVV.

J is TRBJ2-4 and V is TRBV20-1; unclear D gene. The closer fit of TRBJ2-7 to the DNA end suggests the J call may be wrong. This CDR3 contains 13 residues. Germline assignment: CDR1 DFQATT and CDR2 SNEGSKA (reference sequence). The CDR3, as DNA: TGCAGTGCCCTGACTCGGCGGAACTACGAGCAGTACTTC. It is translated as CSALTRRNYEQYF.

This clonotype was observed a few times. V usage is TRBV4-3 and J usage is TRBJ2-2; D might be TRBD1 (6 bases). V lost 0 bases and J 4 bases, leaving 18 bases between the germline ends. The CDR3 is 18 amino acids. From germline, CDR1 is LGHNA and CDR2 YSLEER. The CDR3 spells CASSQDSRTVLGTGELFF. CDR3 DNA: TGCGCCAGCAGCCAAGATAGTAGGACAGTTTTAGGCACCGGGGAGCTGTTTTTT.

This clonotype was seen a few times. Being one base from a much bigger clone, this may be a read error. The chain links TRBV20-1 to TRBJ2-3; 10 bases match TRBD2. The CDR3 runs to 15 residues. The germline CDR1 and CDR2 sequences are DFQATT and SNEGSKA (reference sequence). CDR3 region: CSTSRTSGPTDTQYF. The CDR3 DNA reads TGCAGTACTAGTAGGACTAGCGGACCCACAGATACGCAGTATTTT.

The chain joins TRBV18 to TRBJ1-1; D not resolved. Germline V gives CDR1 KGHSH, CDR2 LQKENI. The CDR3 loop spans 18 amino acids. Trimming cost V 0 bases and J 0 bases, with 17 bases left between them. The CDR3 spells CASSPPGVLSSLNTEAFF. In DNA, the CDR3 is TGTGCCAGCTCACCACCGGGAGTACTCTCCTCCTTGAACACTGAAGCTTTCTTT.

A remark on this clonotype: A much larger clone differs from this one at a single base, so this may be a read error. V usage is TRBV20-1 and J usage is TRBJ2-1; D perhaps matches TRBD1 (5 bases). The J call may be wrong; the DNA end is better matched by TRBJ2-7. CDR1 and CDR2 from the germline V gene are DFQATT and SNEGSKA (reference sequence). The CDR3 is 14 amino acids. CDR3 sequence: CSARNVGRADEQYF. In DNA, the CDR3 is TGCAGTGCTAGAAATGTGGGCAGGGCGGATGAGCAGTACTTC.

This chain uses TRBV6-1 with TRBJ1-1; D not resolved. V gave up 7 bases and J gave up 3 bases, with 3 bases separating them. The CDR3 spans 10 residues. The germline gives CDR1 MNHNS, CDR2 SASEGT. As DNA, the CDR3 is TGTGCCAGCATTCACACTGAAGCTTTCTTT. Translated: CASIHTEAFF.

This clonotype has just a few counts. The genes are TRBV29-1 and TRBJ2-5, with 14 bases that match TRBD2. Trimming cost V 6 bases and J 7 bases; bases outside gene matches: 7. The CDR3 consists of 14 residues. CDR1 SQVTM and CDR2 ANQGSEA come from the germline V gene. CDR3 protein: CSVMTSGGARTQYF. In DNA form, the CDR3 reads TGCAGCGTGATGACTAGCGGGGGGGCTAGGACCCAGTACTTC.

This clonotype appeared a single time. The chain carries TRBV12-3 or TRBV12-4 and TRBJ1-2, with D maybe TRBD1 (5 bases). V was trimmed by 3 bases and J by 2 bases, leaving 13 bases between them. This CDR3 spans 15 amino acids. This chain's CDR3 is CASSLAGTRNYGYTF. The CDR3 DNA reads TGTGCCAGCAGTTTGGCCGGGACGAGGAACTATGGCTACACCTTC.

The chain links TRBV12-3 or TRBV12-4 to TRBJ2-7, with 10 bases fitting TRBD1. V trimming: 5 bases; J trimming: 5 bases; junction bases outside the gene matches: 6. The CDR3 is 14 residues long. CDR3 sequence (DNA): TGTGCCAGCAGTCGAGACAGGGGGCTGGACGAGCAGTACTTC. Its translation is CASSRDRGLDEQYF.

This sequence joins TRBV15 and TRBJ1-1, with a weak D call TRBD1 (6 bases). Germline-derived CDR1 and CDR2 are LNHNV and YYDKDF (reference sequence). V was trimmed by 1 base and J by 0 bases, leaving 12 bases between them. The CDR3 sequence is 16 residues long. In DNA form, the CDR3 reads TGTGCCACCAGCAGAGGGACAGTGGGTCTGAACACTGAAGCTTTCTTT. This encodes CATSRGTVGLNTEAFF.

The chain links TRBV11-2 to TRBJ1-6, with D unclear. The germline CDR1 and CDR2 sequences are SGHAT and FQNNGV. The CDR3 sequence is 17 residues long. Trimming took off 6 bases at V and 10 bases at J, with 25 bases between the two ends. The CDR3 sequence is CASRLGSTVFSGSPLHF. CDR3 nucleotides: TGTGCCAGCAGACTAGGCTCTACGGTTTTCTCAGGCTCACCCCTCCACTTT.

This clonotype has a handful of counts. The V gene is TRBV2, the J gene TRBJ2-2, with 8 bases matching TRBD1. The CDR3 totals 15 residues. CDR1 is SNHLY and CDR2 is FYNNEI in the germline V gene. The V segment lost 6 bases and the J segment 3 bases; nucleotides outside the gene matches: 6. CDR3 region: CASRPTRGHTGELFF. The CDR3 nucleotides read TGTGCCAGCAGACCGACCAGGGGGCACACCGGGGAGCTGTTTTTT.

A few counts support this clonotype. V and J are TRBV4-1 and TRBJ2-1, with a weak D call TRBD2 (5 bases). The CDR3 totals 16 residues. The V end lost 0 bases, the J end lost 4 bases, and 13 bases lay between the germline ends. Germline CDR1 MGHRA, CDR2 YSYEKL. The CDR3 loop reads CASSQDLGWEYNEQFF. The CDR3 DNA reads TGCGCCAGCAGCCAAGATTTAGGGTGGGAGTACAATGAGCAGTTCTTC.

The chain is built from TRBV28 and TRBJ2-1, with D tentatively TRBD1 or TRBD2 (6 bases each). Trimming left V 7 bases short and J 9 bases short, with 25 bases between. The CDR3 spans 16 residues. CDR1 and CDR2 (germline): MDHEN, SYDVKM. CDR3 nucleotide sequence: TGTGCCAGCAAGGGTCCAGATAGGGGGGTTAGAAGTGAGCAGTTCTTC. Translation gives CASKGPDRGVRSEQFF.

This clonotype was counted a few times. The chain has TRBV5-1 and TRBJ1-2, with a weak D call TRBD1 (6 bases). The CDR3 runs to 15 residues. Germline V gene lookup returns CDR1 SGHRS and CDR2 YFSETQ. The ends were cut back, 5 bases at V and 0 bases at J, with 14 bases in the middle. CDR3: CASRPRQAANYGYTF. Here the CDR3 DNA reads TGCGCCAGCAGACCCCGACAGGCAGCTAACTATGGCTACACCTTC.

The chain is built from TRBV7-2 and TRBJ1-6; D may be TRBD1 (6 bases). The length of the CDR3 is 13 residues. V was cut by 1 base and J by 14 bases, with 12 bases left in between. Germline-derived CDR1 and CDR2 are SGHTA and FQGNSA. CDR3: CASSLEGGRALHF. CDR3 coding DNA: TGTGCCAGCAGCTTAGAAGGGGGTAGGGCCCTCCACTTT.

The rearrangement uses TRBV7-8 and TRBJ2-4; TRBD2 might be the D (6 bases). Germline V gene lookup returns CDR1 SGHVS and CDR2 FQNEAQ. Trimming shortened V by 0 bases and J by 9 bases, and 9 bases separated the two germline ends. The CDR3 has 13 amino acids. CDR3: CASSLAGGGIQYF. CDR3 coding DNA: TGTGCCAGCAGCTTAGCGGGGGGAGGCATTCAGTACTTC.